Below are 24 T cell receptor beta chains sequenced from a single sample in a study of blood T cells in healthy people across ages. A second PCR, run for about 7 to 11 cycles, used a sample-barcoded 5' primer plus a J-beta primer mix. TCRdb reanalysed the 5' RACE reads using MiXCR and keeps one entry per CDR3 protein. The table includes just under 900,000 distinct CDR3 sequences, 25% to 35% detected once. Sequencing input: blood. These receptors came from a woman aged 80 or over in good health.

This clonotype was picked up many times. The chain links TRBV12-3 or TRBV12-4 to TRBJ2-1, with 7 bases aligning to TRBD1. The V and J ends lost 7 bases and 0 bases, in that order; junction bases with no gene match: 3. This CDR3 contains 14 residues. The CDR3 region has the DNA TGTGCCAGCACGGGACAGAGCTCCTACAATGAGCAGTTCTTC. Translation: CASTGQSSYNEQFF.

This clonotype was seen repeatedly, ten times or more. This chain connects TRBV14 to TRBJ2-7, with 11 bases fitting TRBD2. Germline loops: CDR1 SGHDN, CDR2 FVKESK. This CDR3 is 16 amino acids long. V was pared by 4 bases and J by 6 bases, with 11 bases of the junction left unmatched. The CDR3 spells CASSRTSGSFLFEQYF. CDR3 nucleotides: TGTGCCAGCAGCCGAACTAGCGGGAGCTTTCTATTCGAGCAGTACTTC. Filled out from reference TRBV14 and TRBJ2-7, the complete variable domain reads EAGVTQFPSHSVIEKGQTVTLRCDPISGHDNLYWYRRVMGKEIKFLLHFVKESKQDESGMPNNRFLAERTGGTYSTLKVQPAELEDSGVYFCASSRTSGSFLFEQYFGPGTRLTVT.

Regarding this clonotype: This may come from a read error, since a much larger clone is one base off. The gene calls are TRBV20-1 and TRBJ2-1; 8 bases map to TRBD1. CDR3 length: 15 amino acids. From germline, CDR1 is DFQATT and CDR2 SNEGSKA (reference sequence). The CDR3: CSAGDGQGAPNEQFF. In DNA, the CDR3 is TGCAGTGCTGGAGATGGGCAGGGGGCCCCCAATGAGCAGTTCTTC.

Details on this clonotype: A read error may be the cause here, since a much bigger clone is one base away. The CDR3 region is CTSSSYHSGANVLTF. For the CDR3, the DNA is TGTACCAGCAGTTCATACCACTCTGGGGCCAACGTCCTGACTTTC. The chain uses TRBV6-5 and TRBJ2-6, with D uncertain. In germline, CDR1 is MNHEY, CDR2 SVGAGI. The CDR3 length is 15 residues.

This clonotype was recorded at least ten times. The chain uses TRBV20-1 and TRBJ2-7; no clear D. V was trimmed by 3 bases and J by 6 bases, leaving 18 bases between them. The CDR3 loop spans 14 amino acids. Germline loops: CDR1 DFQATT, CDR2 SNEGSKA (reference sequence). The CDR3 DNA reads as TGCAGTGCTAGGTACTCCGCCGGCAAAGGCGAGCAGTACTTC. The encoded protein is CSARYSAGKGEQYF.

This clonotype was detected many times. J is TRBJ1-2 and V is TRBV7-2; D uncertain. The V end lost 1 base, the J end lost 2 bases, and 8 bases lay between the germline ends. Per the germline V gene, CDR1 is SGHTA and CDR2 is FQGNSA. The CDR3 spans 14 residues. Here the CDR3 reads CASSLENFNYGYTF. In nucleotides, the CDR3 is TGTGCCAGCAGCTTAGAGAACTTCAACTATGGCTACACCTTC.

This clonotype was seen ten or more times. The V and J genes are TRBV7-9 and TRBJ1-2; tentative D call: TRBD1 (5 bases). The length of the CDR3 is 14 residues. V lost 4 bases and J lost 4, with 13 bases in between. The V gene's germline CDR1 is SEHNR and CDR2 FQNEAQ (reference sequence). The DNA of the CDR3 is TGTGCCAGCAGCTCATTTCGGGACGCCTATGGCTACACCTTC. Its translation: CASSSFRDAYGYTF.

This clonotype showed up many times. The V and J genes are TRBV20-1 and TRBJ2-7, with D uncertain. Per the germline V gene, CDR1 is DFQATT and CDR2 is SNEGSKA (reference sequence). This CDR3 is built from 13 residues. V was shortened by 3 bases and J by 5 bases, with 14 bases between the two germline ends. CDR3 amino acids: CSARSTVQHEQYF. In DNA form, the CDR3 reads TGCAGTGCTAGGTCCACGGTGCAGCACGAGCAGTACTTC.

This clonotype has only a few counts. The chain is built from TRBV12-3 or TRBV12-4 and TRBJ1-5; D gene uncertain. The V and J ends lost 3 bases and 0 bases respectively, with 12 bases between them. This CDR3 contains 16 residues. CDR3 amino acids: CASSFNTGGSNQPQHF. In DNA form, the CDR3 reads TGTGCCAGCAGTTTTAACACTGGCGGTAGCAATCAGCCCCAGCATTTT.

This chain uses TRBV7-2 with TRBJ1-6, with a possible D match to TRBD1 (5 bases). Trimming stripped 5 bases from V and 6 bases from J, with 11 bases between. The germline CDR1 and CDR2 sequences are SGHTA and FQGNSA. The CDR3 spans 14 residues. Here the CDR3 reads CASSQGLPNSPLHF. CDR3 DNA sequence: TGTGCCAGCAGCCAGGGACTCCCTAATTCACCCCTCCACTTT.

This clonotype was seen many times. The chain joins TRBV27 to TRBJ2-5; possible D gene TRBD1, 6 bases. Looked up from germline, CDR1 is MNHEY and CDR2 is SMNVEV (reference sequence). The CDR3 runs to 14 residues. V was clipped by 5 bases and J by 2 bases, with 12 bases between them. The CDR3 DNA follows: TGTGCCAGCAGTACCCGACAGGAGCAAGAGACCCAGTACTTC. Protein product: CASSTRQEQETQYF.

The rearrangement joins TRBV12-3 or TRBV12-4 to TRBJ2-5; D is unresolved. The V and J ends lost 10 bases and 2 bases respectively, with 14 bases between them. The CDR3 contains 13 residues. The CDR3 region has the DNA TGTGCCACCTCACTCACTAATCAAGAGACCCAGTACTTC. This codes for CATSLTNQETQYF.

This clonotype was seen many times. The chain has TRBV7-2 and TRBJ1-5, with D possibly being TRBD1 (6 bases). This CDR3 is built from 15 residues. The V gene lost 5 bases and the J gene lost 0 bases, with 11 bases spanning the gap. Per germline, CDR1 SGHTA and CDR2 FQGNSA. CDR3 amino acids: CASSPAGDSNQPQHF. The CDR3 region has the DNA TGTGCCAGCAGCCCTGCAGGGGATAGCAATCAGCCCCAGCATTTT.

This clonotype appeared a few times. The chain joins TRBV6-5 to TRBJ2-3; tentatively, D is TRBD1 (5 bases). Per the germline V gene, CDR1 is MNHEY and CDR2 is SVGAGI. The CDR3 is 17 amino acids. With 4 bases removed from V and 0 bases from J, the gap between germline ends came to 17 bases. The chain's CDR3 is CASSLDTNPSSTDTQYF. The DNA of the CDR3 is TGTGCCAGCAGTTTGGACACGAACCCATCGAGCACAGATACGCAGTATTTT.

The rearrangement uses TRBV18 and TRBJ2-1; TRBD1 is a possible D gene (5 bases). V was cut by 1 base and J by 5 bases, with 6 bases left in between. The CDR3 length is 13 residues. Germline assignment: CDR1 KGHSH and CDR2 LQKENI. CDR3: CASSPQQDNEQFF. CDR3 in DNA: TGTGCCAGCTCACCACAACAGGACAATGAGCAGTTCTTC. The entire variable domain, with the rest obtained from reference TRBV18 and TRBJ2-1, is as follows: NAGVMQNPRHLVRRRGQEARLRCSPMKGHSHVYWYRQLPEEGLKFMVYLQKENIIDESGMPKERFSAEFPKEGPSILRIQQVVRGDSAAYFCASSPQQDNEQFFGPGTRLTVL.

This clonotype was detected ten times or more. This chain links TRBV7-9 with TRBJ2-7; weak D call: TRBD1 (5 bases). The V gene's germline CDR1 is SEHNR and CDR2 FQNEAQ (reference sequence). This CDR3 comprises 12 residues. Trimming removed 5 bases at V and 6 bases at J, with 11 bases between. CDR3 in amino acids: CASSLDQGEQYF. Here the CDR3 DNA reads TGTGCCAGCAGCCTTGACCAGGGCGAGCAGTACTTC. The whole variable domain, remainder taken from reference TRBV7-9 and TRBJ2-7, is DTGVSQNPRHKITKRGQNVTFRCDPISEHNRLYWYRQTLGQGPEFLTYFQNEAQLEKSRLLSDRFSAERPKGSFSTLEIQRTEQGDSAMYLCASSLDQGEQYFGPGTRLTVT.

With regard to this clonotype: This may be a read error: a much more frequent sequence differs by one nucleotide. The chain links TRBV20-1 to TRBJ2-3; the D gene could be TRBD1 or TRBD2 (6 bases each). CDR1 and CDR2 (germline): DFQATT, SNEGSKA (reference sequence). This CDR3 is 17 amino acids long. CDR3 DNA: TGCGGTGCCATAGCACGGCACGGGGGCCCCGGCACAGATACGCAGTATTTT. This gives the protein CGAIARHGGPGTDTQYF.

The V gene is TRBV27, the J gene TRBJ1-1; unclear D gene. The germline CDR1 and CDR2 sequences are MNHEY and SMNVEV (reference sequence). The CDR3 sequence is 14 residues long. V lost 5 bases and J 5 bases, leaving 15 bases between the germline ends. DNA for the CDR3: TGTGCCAGCAGTCCTAGCCATCGAGGTACTGAAGCTTTCTTT. Its translation: CASSPSHRGTEAFF.

This chain uses TRBV29-1 with TRBJ2-5; TRBD2 aligns across 9 bases. In germline, CDR1 is SQVTM, CDR2 ANQGSEA. The CDR3 covers 13 residues. The J segment lost 11 bases and the V segment lost 5 bases, leaving 12 bases of the junction unmatched. The CDR3 here is CSVWSGTSRAQYF. The CDR3 nucleotides are TGCAGCGTTTGGTCCGGGACTAGCCGAGCGCAGTACTTC.

On this clonotype: This could be a read error, since a much larger clone is one nucleotide away. The chain uses TRBV18 and TRBJ2-5; D is possibly TRBD1 (6 bases). With 3 bases removed from V and 2 bases from J, the gap between germline ends came to 16 bases. Germline lookup yields CDR1 KGHSH and CDR2 LQKENI. The CDR3 is made up of 16 amino acids. Written as DNA, the CDR3 is TGTGCCAGCTCACCGCCAGGGGCTGAACCACAAGAGACCCAGTACTTC. Encoded protein: CASSPPGAEPQETQYF.

This clonotype was picked up many times. The chain is built from TRBV7-2 and TRBJ2-1; either TRBD1 or TRBD2 may fit D (5 bases each). V was clipped by 1 base and J by 0 bases, with 7 bases between them. The CDR3 sequence is 15 residues long. The germline V gene has CDR1 SGHTA and CDR2 FQGNSA. This CDR3 reads CASSLVGTSYNEQFF. The CDR3 DNA is TGTGCCAGCAGCTTAGTTGGGACCTCCTACAATGAGCAGTTCTTC.

This clonotype appeared a single time. V and J are TRBV7-9 and TRBJ1-1; D not resolved. V lost 5 bases and J lost 5, with 18 bases in between. Per germline, CDR1 SEHNR and CDR2 FQNEAQ (reference sequence). The length of the CDR3 is 15 residues. The CDR3 DNA is TGTGCCAGCAGCCCGCCGAAGGGAGGTTTAACTGAAGCTTTCTTT. It codes for CASSPPKGGLTEAFF.

This clonotype was seen at least ten times. This chain connects TRBV29-1 to TRBJ2-5; D not resolved. There are 10 residues in the CDR3. The germline CDR1 and CDR2 sequences are SQVTM and ANQGSEA. The V gene lost 4 bases and the J gene lost 4 bases, with 4 bases spanning the gap. CDR3 in amino acids: CSVGLETQYF. The CDR3 coding sequence is TGCAGCGTTGGGTTAGAGACCCAGTACTTC.

The V call is TRBV7-9, the J call TRBJ1-1; the D gene is possibly TRBD1 (6 bases). V was clipped by 5 bases and J by 8 bases, with 24 bases between them. CDR1 and CDR2 (germline): SEHNR, FQNEAQ (reference sequence). The CDR3 sequence is 16 residues long. As DNA, the CDR3 is TGTGCCAGCAGCGCAACCACAGGGACGGGACGCGAGGAAGCTTTCTTT. This encodes CASSATTGTGREEAFF.